This T cell receptor beta chain was identified during a study of cytomegalovirus exposure and HLA in healthy donors. The overall study: Researchers previously reported finding about 110 million unique TCR beta sequences from approximately 200 million T cells.

On this clone itself: Its antigen is not identified.

Points from the study as a whole: A later analysis, which compared TCR beta chains of equal frequency, found the HLA-associated ones more clonally expanded. Associated with HLA alleles at 0.05 false discovery rate in a later analysis were some 16,000 TCR beta sequences.

V gave up 5 bases and J gave up 2 bases; unmatched junction bases: 0. This CDR3 has 13 amino acids. Germline CDR1 MRHNA, CDR2 SNTAGT. Primers: 60 Vbeta forward and 13 Jbeta reverse. The assay was immunoSEQ multiplex PCR, and TCRdb's table has in-frame clones only and misses some. The table lists about 160,000 clones, 70% to 80% of them singletons. This clonotype was obtained from a man aged 35-49 years in good health and CMV-seronegative. Sequenced sample: PBMCs. The gene calls are TRBV6-4 and TRBJ2-1, with 7 positions matching TRBD1. In nucleotides, the CDR3 is TGTGCCAGCAGTCAGGGGGCCTACAATGAGCAGTTCTTC. Translation: CASSQGAYNEQFF.